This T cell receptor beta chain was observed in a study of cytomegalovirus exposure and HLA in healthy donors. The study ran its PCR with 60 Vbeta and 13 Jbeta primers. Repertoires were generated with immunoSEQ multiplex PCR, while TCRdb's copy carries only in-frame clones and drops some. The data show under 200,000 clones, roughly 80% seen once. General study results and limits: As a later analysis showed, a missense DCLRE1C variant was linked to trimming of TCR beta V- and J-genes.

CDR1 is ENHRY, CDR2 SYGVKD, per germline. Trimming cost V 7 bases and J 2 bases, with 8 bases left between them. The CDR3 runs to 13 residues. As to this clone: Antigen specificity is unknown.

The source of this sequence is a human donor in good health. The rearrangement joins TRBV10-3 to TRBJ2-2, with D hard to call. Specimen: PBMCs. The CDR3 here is CAITPSNTGELFF. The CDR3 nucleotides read TGTGCCATCACTCCTAGTAACACCGGGGAGCTGTTTTTT.